The TCR beta chain described here comes from a study of CD8+CD57+ T cells in acquired aplastic anemia. The overall study: CD4+ and CD8+ cells, once sorted, gave DNA averaging approximately 3 ug. As sequenced from healthy donors, CD4+ cells averaged about 10 million reads. Findings and caveats of the study: About 30 CD8+ CDR3 sequences occurred in both the patients and the controls.

Genomic DNA, serving as template, underwent TCR beta VDJ and CDR3 profiling. TCRdb fed the reads into MiXCR, producing one record per CDR3 protein. The sample has approximately 50,000 distinct CDR3 sequences; about 78% are singletons. CDR1 and CDR2 (germline): SGHRS, YFSETQ. V lost 0 bases, J lost 11 bases, and 11 bases lay in between. This CDR3 contains 12 residues. A remark on this clonotype: The antigen is undetermined.

This TCR was recovered from a human donor in good health, serving as a control. This chain links TRBV5-1 with TRBJ1-1; D remains ambiguous. The specimen sequenced was sorted CD4+, CD8+, or CD8+CD57+ T cells (not recorded which) from PBMCs. The CDR3 DNA sequence: TGCGCCAGCAGCTTGGGAGGAGGACGCGCTTTCTTT. This encodes CASSLGGGRAFF.